This passage covers 30 T cell receptor beta chains from one sample sequenced in a study of T cell responses to AZD1222 COVID-19 vaccine. The assay was immunoSEQ multiplex PCR, and TCRdb's table has in-frame clones only and misses some. This sample yields 80,000 to 95,000 clones, of which approximately 91% are seen a single time; roughly 7.2% belongs to the top ten. The input for sequencing was peripheral blood, taken 28 days after the second AZD1222 dose. All receptors come from an adult who received the AZD1222 COVID-19 vaccine.

With respect to this clone: The junction departs from the called germline gene at one end, perhaps through a read error. This rearrangement joins TRBV29-1 to TRBJ2-1; 11 bases match TRBD2. Germline CDR1 SQVTM, CDR2 ANQGSEA. The CDR3 loop spans 17 amino acids. CDR3 bases: TGCAGCGTTGATGGAGTTCTAGCGGGAGGAGCCTACGATGAGCAGTTCTTC. This sequence encodes CSVDGVLAGGAYDEQFF.

The chain has TRBV19 and TRBJ1-2; D possibly corresponds to TRBD1 (5 bases). With 2 bases removed from V and 4 bases from J, the gap between germline ends came to 11 bases. Germline V gene data show CDR1 as LNHDA and CDR2 as SQIVND (reference sequence). The CDR3 covers 14 residues. The CDR3 DNA sequence: TGTGCCAGTAGTATATTCGGGACTCTCTATGGCTACACCTTC. Protein: CASSIFGTLYGYTF.

J is TRBJ1-1 and V is TRBV6-6; D is unclear. This CDR3 comprises 10 residues. V lost 6 bases and J lost 1, with 0 bases in between. CDR1 is MNHNY, CDR2 SVGAGI, per germline (reference sequence). The CDR3 sequence: CASRNTEAFF. The DNA of the CDR3 is TGTGCCAGCAGGAACACTGAAGCTTTCTTT.

This clone was counted a single time. The V and J genes are TRBV18 and TRBJ1-1, with 10 bases aligning to TRBD1. Germline CDR1 and CDR2: KGHSH and LQKENI. J lost 1 base, V lost 0 bases, and 5 bases had no gene match. The CDR3 runs 17 residues. The CDR3 DNA sequence: TGTGCCAGCTCACCACCGACAGGGGGCGTTCGGAACACTGAAGCTTTCTTT. Amino acid sequence: CASSPPTGGVRNTEAFF.

The rearrangement links TRBV28 to TRBJ1-6; D unresolved. With 4 bases removed from V and 4 bases from J, the gap between germline ends came to 14 bases. CDR3 length equals 16 residues. Germline CDR1 is MDHEN and CDR2 is SYDVKM. The CDR3 nucleotides are TGTGCCAGCAGTTCTACAAAGTGGGCTTATAATTCACCCCTCCACTTT. Translating it yields CASSSTKWAYNSPLHF. Looking up the rest from reference TRBV28 and TRBJ1-6 gives the full variable domain: DVKVTQSSRYLVKRTGEKVFLECVQDMDHENMFWYRQDPGLGLRLIYFSYDVKMKEKGDIPEGYSVSREKKERFSLILESASTNQTSMYLCASSSTKWAYNSPLHFGNGTRLTVT.

V and J are TRBV7-9 and TRBJ2-7, with D possibly matching TRBD1 (6 bases). The CDR3 runs to 14 residues. Trimming stripped 5 bases from V and 2 bases from J, with 13 bases between. CDR1 SEHNR and CDR2 FQNEAQ come from the germline V gene (reference sequence). Here the CDR3 DNA reads TGTGCCAGCAGCCCGCGGACAGAGGCCTACGAGCAGTACTTC. This translates into CASSPRTEAYEQYF. Looking up the rest from reference TRBV7-9 and TRBJ2-7 gives the full variable domain: DTGVSQNPRHKITKRGQNVTFRCDPISEHNRLYWYRQTLGQGPEFLTYFQNEAQLEKSRLLSDRFSAERPKGSFSTLEIQRTEQGDSAMYLCASSPRTEAYEQYFGPGTRLTVT.

The chain recombines TRBV5-4 with TRBJ2-1, with TRBD2 identical over 7 bases. Per the germline V gene, CDR1 is SGHNT and CDR2 is YYREEE (reference sequence). The junction had 1 base not matched to a gene; V was cut back by 0 bases and J by 1 base. There are 15 residues in the CDR3. The CDR3 here is CASSLGGGSYNEQFF. In DNA, the CDR3 is TGTGCCAGCAGCTTGGGGGGAGGGTCCTACAATGAGCAGTTCTTC.

The V gene is TRBV7-9, the J gene TRBJ2-3; D remains ambiguous. CDR3 length equals 14 residues. Germline V gives CDR1 SEHNR, CDR2 FQNEAQ (reference sequence). The V and J ends lost 2 bases and 0 bases respectively, with 6 bases between them. The CDR3 protein is CASSLFASTDTQYF. The CDR3 DNA is TGTGCCAGCAGCTTATTCGCCAGCACAGATACGCAGTATTTT. Together with reference TRBV7-9 and TRBJ2-3, the CDR3 gives the full variable domain: DTGVSQNPRHKITKRGQNVTFRCDPISEHNRLYWYRQTLGQGPEFLTYFQNEAQLEKSRLLSDRFSAERPKGSFSTLEIQRTEQGDSAMYLCASSLFASTDTQYFGPGTRLTVL.

V gene TRBV2 combines with J gene TRBJ2-3, with D perhaps matching TRBD1 or TRBD2 (5 bases each). The CDR3 extends over 13 amino acids. Germline CDR1 reads SNHLY; CDR2 reads FYNNEI. The germline V and J ends were trimmed by 9 bases and 4 bases, with 14 bases remaining between them. This CDR3 is CASGGVFSDTQYF. CDR3 bases: TGTGCCAGTGGGGGAGTTTTTTCAGATACGCAGTATTTT. The variable domain in full, with the rest retrieved from reference TRBV2 and TRBJ2-3, is EPEVTQTPSHQVTQMGQEVILRCVPISNHLYFYWYRQILGQKVEFLVSFYNNEISEKSEIFDDQFSVERPDGSNFTLKIRSTKLEDSAMYFCASGGVFSDTQYFGPGTRLTVL.

The chain employs TRBV9 and TRBJ2-6; D unclear. CDR3 length: 14 amino acids. Deletions cut 4 bases from V and 0 bases from J, with 5 bases between. CDR1 and CDR2 (germline): SGDLS, YYNGEE. CDR3 sequence (DNA): TGTGCCAGCAGCCCGGTCTCTGGGGCCAACGTCCTGACTTTC. Protein sequence: CASSPVSGANVLTF.

The chain couples TRBV6-2 or TRBV6-3 to TRBJ2-1; TRBD1 matches at 8 bases. The CDR3 covers 17 residues. Germline trimming cut 0 bases from V and 3 bases from J; bases unmatched to any gene: 7. From germline, CDR1 is MNHEY and CDR2 SVGEGT. This CDR3 is CASSYSPAGGVYNEQFF. The CDR3 nucleotides are TGTGCCAGCAGTTACTCTCCCGCAGGGGGCGTCTACAATGAGCAGTTCTTC.

The rearrangement links TRBV4-3 to TRBJ2-1, with 7 nucleotides matching TRBD2. The CDR3 sequence is 15 residues long. After removal of 2 bases from V and 7 bases from J, the junction contained 8 bases not matched to a gene. Germline loops: CDR1 LGHNA, CDR2 YSLEER. In DNA form, the CDR3 reads TGCGCCAGCAGCCAATCCGGCGGGAGCCGAAATGAGCAGTTCTTC. It yields the protein CASSQSGGSRNEQFF.

The chain has TRBV7-9 and TRBJ1-4; maybe TRBD1 (6 bases). Germline CDR1 and CDR2: SEHNR and FQNEAQ (reference sequence). The V end lost 4 bases, the J end lost 1 base, and 10 bases lay between the germline ends. The CDR3 runs to 15 residues. CDR3 in amino acids: CASSSTGLTNEKLFF. The CDR3 DNA sequence: TGTGCCAGCAGCTCGACAGGTCTAACTAATGAAAAACTGTTTTTT.

This rearrangement joins TRBV18 to TRBJ1-1, with D uncertain. This CDR3 contains 13 residues. The V end was cut by 0 bases, the J end by 4 bases, with 6 bases between. The V gene's germline CDR1 is KGHSH and CDR2 LQKENI. CDR3 bases: TGTGCCAGCTCACCACCGATCGGCACTGAAGCTTTCTTT. This encodes CASSPPIGTEAFF.

This chain links TRBV7-2 with TRBJ2-7; TRBD1 aligns across 10 bases. The trim removed 1 base at V and 3 bases at J, leaving 6 bases unmatched. CDR1 SGHTA and CDR2 FQGNSA come from the germline V gene. There are 16 residues in the CDR3. The CDR3 DNA reads TGTGCCAGCAGCTTAGAGAGCGGGACAGGGGTCTACGAGCAGTACTTC. Its protein product is CASSLESGTGVYEQYF. The full variable domain, completed using reference TRBV7-2 and TRBJ2-7, is GAGVSQSPSNKVTEKGKDVELRCDPISGHTALYWYRQSLGQGLEFLIYFQGNSAPDKSGLPSDRFSAERTGGSVSTLTIQRTQQEDSAVYLCASSLESGTGVYEQYFGPGTRLTVT.

The chain combines TRBV6-5 with TRBJ2-1; the D is unclear. Trimming stripped 8 bases from V and 1 base from J, with 9 bases between. CDR3 length equals 13 residues. Looked up from germline, CDR1 is MNHEY and CDR2 is SVGAGI. The CDR3 loop reads CASSRSSYNEQFF. The CDR3 bases are TGTGCCAGCTCTAGGAGTTCCTACAATGAGCAGTTCTTC.

This clone was observed a handful of times. DNA for the CDR3: TGTGCCAGTAGTGACCGGGACAGGGGAGAGCAGTACTTC. It translates to CASSDRDRGEQYF. The J gene is TRBJ2-7, the V gene TRBV19; 10 bases match TRBD1. Trimming at V came to 5 bases and at J to 7 bases, leaving 5 bases not matched to a gene. This CDR3 is 13 amino acids long. The germline V gene has CDR1 LNHDA and CDR2 SQIVND (reference sequence).

This chain uses TRBV27 with TRBJ2-2; 9 positions match TRBD2. V was clipped by 6 bases and J by 4 bases; unmatched bases: 6. Per germline, CDR1 MNHEY and CDR2 SMNVEV (reference sequence). The CDR3 is made up of 15 amino acids. For the CDR3, the DNA is TGTGCCAGCAGCCCGTTAGCGGGAGTCACCGGGGAGCTGTTTTTT. The encoded protein is CASSPLAGVTGELFF.

The V call is TRBV30, the J call TRBJ2-7, with a possible D match to TRBD1 (5 bases). The CDR3 is made up of 12 amino acids. Per the germline V gene, CDR1 is GTSNPN and CDR2 is SVGIG (reference sequence). The V end lost 7 bases, the J end lost 3 bases, and 13 bases lay between the germline ends. CDR3 coding DNA: TGTGCCTCCAAGACAGCAAACTACGAGCAGTACTTC. Translated, it gives CASKTANYEQYF.

This sequence joins TRBV2 and TRBJ2-4, with TRBD1 matching 9 bases. J gave up 6 bases and V 6 bases, and 9 bases lay outside the gene matches. The CDR3 runs to 15 residues. Germline CDR1 and CDR2: SNHLY and FYNNEI. The CDR3 DNA follows: TGTGCCAGCAGCGGCTCCGGGACAGGGAGAAACATTCAGTACTTC. Residues: CASSGSGTGRNIQYF.

The rearrangement links TRBV18 to TRBJ2-3; D is uncertain. CDR1 is KGHSH and CDR2 is LQKENI in the germline V gene. The CDR3 has 16 residues. V lost 1 base and J 3 bases, leaving 14 bases between the germline ends. Written as DNA, the CDR3 is TGTGCCAGCTCACCACGAGCGAATATAGCAACAGATACGCAGTATTTT. Translating it yields CASSPRANIATDTQYF.

This rearrangement joins TRBV30 to TRBJ2-5, with TRBD2 matching over 10 bases. J gave up 4 bases and V 5 bases, and 16 bases lay outside the gene matches. The length of the CDR3 is 17 residues. Germline V gene lookup returns CDR1 GTSNPN and CDR2 SVGIG (reference sequence). The CDR3 bases are TGTGCCTGGCGACGCACCCAGCGGGAGGGCCCCCCAGAGACCCAGTACTTC. Protein: CAWRRTQREGPPETQYF.

This clone has just one count. V gene TRBV7-8 combines with J gene TRBJ1-3; the match to TRBD1 covers 7 bases. The CDR3 contains 17 residues. V shed 1 base and J 3 bases; nucleotides not matched to a gene: 9. Germline CDR1 is SGHVS and CDR2 is FQNEAQ. CDR3 in DNA: TGTGCCAGCAGCTTAGATCGGACAGGTTTAAATGGAAACACCATATATTTT. It codes for CASSLDRTGLNGNTIYF.

This chain uses TRBV2 with TRBJ2-3; 11 bases align to TRBD2. The germline CDR1 and CDR2 sequences are SNHLY and FYNNEI. The V gene end was trimmed by 11 bases and the J gene end by 2 bases; junction bases not matched to a gene: 18. This CDR3 comprises 18 residues. The CDR3 loop reads CAVGPGLAVLRVTDTQYF. The CDR3 DNA sequence: TGTGCCGTAGGGCCGGGACTAGCGGTTTTAAGGGTCACAGATACGCAGTATTTT.

The chain uses TRBV30 and TRBJ1-2, with D perhaps TRBD1 (6 bases). The CDR3 totals 14 residues. Deletions cut 2 bases from V and 2 bases from J, with 12 bases between. CDR1 and CDR2 (germline): GTSNPN, SVGIG (reference sequence). This CDR3 is CAWSQQGFNYGYTF. CDR3 in DNA: TGTGCCTGGAGTCAACAGGGCTTCAACTATGGCTACACCTTC.

V and J are TRBV27 and TRBJ2-3; D might be TRBD2 (5 bases). CDR1 and CDR2 (germline): MNHEY, SMNVEV (reference sequence). V gave up 0 bases and J gave up 11 bases, with 9 bases separating them. The length of the CDR3 is 12 residues. CDR3 in DNA: TGTGCCAGCAGTTTATCGGGCCGGGGGCAGTATTTT. Its protein is CASSLSGRGQYF.

The sample holds a few counts of this clone. The chain combines TRBV4-1 with TRBJ1-1, with unresolved D. V was shortened by 0 bases and J by 3 bases, with 14 bases between the two germline ends. This CDR3 region has 16 residues. Germline V gene lookup returns CDR1 MGHRA and CDR2 YSYEKL. The CDR3 reads CASSQESAWADTEAFF. The CDR3 DNA is TGCGCCAGCAGCCAAGAATCGGCCTGGGCAGACACTGAAGCTTTCTTT.

The V and J genes are TRBV6-5 and TRBJ2-7; the match to TRBD1 covers 9 bases. There are 14 residues in the CDR3. Losses at the gene ends were 8 bases for V and 5 bases for J; bases not matched to a gene: 10. Germline values: CDR1 MNHEY, CDR2 SVGAGI. This chain's CDR3 is CASDRDREPNEQYF. The CDR3 nucleotides are TGTGCCAGCGACCGGGACAGGGAACCAAACGAGCAGTACTTC.

This chain links TRBV19 with TRBJ2-1, with D tentatively TRBD2 (6 bases). Per the germline V gene, CDR1 is LNHDA and CDR2 is SQIVND (reference sequence). V dropped 10 bases and J dropped 3 bases, with 16 bases sitting between them. There are 14 residues in the CDR3. The CDR3 sequence: CATEAGHDYNEQFF. The CDR3 DNA reads TGTGCCACTGAGGCGGGGCATGACTACAATGAGCAGTTCTTC.

This clone was counted between two and nine times. The chain carries TRBV3-1 (or the pseudogene TRBV3-2) and TRBJ2-7, with 7 positions matching TRBD2. There are 15 residues in the CDR3. Germline assignment: CDR1 LGHDT and CDR2 YNNKEL (reference sequence). V gave up 1 base and J gave up 5 bases; unmatched junction bases: 8. CDR3 DNA sequence: TGTGCCAGCAGCCAAGGACTAGCTAGGAGGCACGAGCAGTACTTC. Its translation is CASSQGLARRHEQYF.